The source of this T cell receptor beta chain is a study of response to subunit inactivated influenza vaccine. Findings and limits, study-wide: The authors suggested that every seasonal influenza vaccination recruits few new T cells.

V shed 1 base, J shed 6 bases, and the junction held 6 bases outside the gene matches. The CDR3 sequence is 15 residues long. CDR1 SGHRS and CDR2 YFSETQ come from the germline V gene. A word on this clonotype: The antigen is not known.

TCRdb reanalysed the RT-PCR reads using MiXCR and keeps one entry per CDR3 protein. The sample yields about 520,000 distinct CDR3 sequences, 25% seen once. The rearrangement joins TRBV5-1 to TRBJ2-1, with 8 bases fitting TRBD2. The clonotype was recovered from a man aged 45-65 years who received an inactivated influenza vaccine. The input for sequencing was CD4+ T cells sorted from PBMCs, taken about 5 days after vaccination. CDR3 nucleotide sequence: TGCGCCAGCAGCTTGTTGACTAGCGACAGCAATGAGCAGTTCTTC. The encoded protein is CASSLLTSDSNEQFF.